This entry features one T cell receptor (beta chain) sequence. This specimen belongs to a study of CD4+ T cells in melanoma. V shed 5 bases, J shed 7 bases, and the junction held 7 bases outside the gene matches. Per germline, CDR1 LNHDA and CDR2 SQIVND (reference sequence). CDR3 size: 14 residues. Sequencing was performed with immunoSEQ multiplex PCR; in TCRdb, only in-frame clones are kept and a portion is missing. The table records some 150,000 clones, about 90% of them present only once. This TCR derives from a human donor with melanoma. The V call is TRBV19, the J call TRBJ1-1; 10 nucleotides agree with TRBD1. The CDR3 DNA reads TGTGCCAGTAGTGACAGGGGGCTTGGGGGTGAAGCTTTCTTT. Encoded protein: CASSDRGLGGEAFF.